What follows are 18 T cell receptor beta chains derived from one specimen sequenced in a study of blood T cell repertoires in COVID-19. Only in-frame clones appear in the TCRdb table, and some are missing; sequencing was by immunoSEQ multiplex PCR. The sample lists 100,000 or so clones, over 80% occurring once. The sequencing sample was made of peripheral blood. These receptor sequences come from a man between 65 and 85 years old with active or convalescent COVID-19.

This chain connects TRBV20-1 to TRBJ2-4; maybe TRBD2 (5 bases). Germline-derived CDR1 and CDR2 are DFQATT and SNEGSKA (reference sequence). This CDR3 is built from 11 residues. The V end lost 4 bases, the J end lost 9 bases, and 10 bases lay between the germline ends. The chain's CDR3 is CSANREVIQYF. CDR3 bases: TGCAGTGCTAACCGGGAAGTCATTCAGTACTTC.

This clone was seen a handful of times. The rearrangement links TRBV11-2 to TRBJ2-5, with 10 positions matching TRBD2. V lost 6 bases, J lost 2 bases, and 3 bases stayed unmatched. CDR3 length equals 14 residues. Germline V lookup: CDR1 SGHAT, CDR2 FQNNGV. The CDR3 region is CASSPTSGQETQYF. CDR3 nucleotide sequence: TGTGCCAGCAGTCCGACTAGCGGGCAAGAGACCCAGTACTTC.

There are a few counts of this clone. The chain uses TRBV10-3 and TRBJ1-1; 10 bases are shared with TRBD1. Trimming removed 2 bases from V and 1 base from J; junction bases left unmatched: 10. This CDR3 is built from 18 residues. Germline V gene sequence: CDR1 ENHRY, CDR2 SYGVKD. CDR3 loop: CAISEGGQGRSGNTEAFF. CDR3 bases: TGTGCCATCAGTGAGGGGGGACAGGGGCGCTCGGGGAACACTGAAGCTTTCTTT.

V and J are TRBV2 and TRBJ2-7, with TRBD2 matching over 10 bases. Germline CDR1 reads SNHLY; CDR2 reads FYNNEI. V lost 8 bases to trimming and J lost 3 bases; unmatched junction nucleotides: 7. The CDR3 runs to 14 residues. This CDR3 is CASQLAGQVYEQYF. The CDR3 coding sequence is TGTGCCAGCCAACTAGCGGGACAAGTCTACGAGCAGTACTTC.

V usage is TRBV6-5 and J usage is TRBJ1-1, with TRBD1 matching 8 bases. CDR3 size: 15 residues. CDR1 is MNHEY and CDR2 is SVGAGI in the germline V gene. V trimming: 0 bases; J trimming: 3 bases; junction bases outside the gene matches: 3. The CDR3 protein is CASSYSRGRDTEAFF. In DNA, the CDR3 is TGTGCCAGCAGTTACTCCAGGGGGCGCGACACTGAAGCTTTCTTT.

The chain carries TRBV5-1 and TRBJ2-5; 13 nucleotides match TRBD2. Germline CDR1 and CDR2: SGHRS and YFSETQ. The V segment lost 7 bases and the J segment 1 base; nucleotides outside the gene matches: 4. The CDR3 totals 15 residues. Here the CDR3 DNA reads TGCGCCAGCCGGACTAGCGGGGGTTCCCAAGAGACCCAGTACTTC. It is translated as CASRTSGGSQETQYF.

This chain links TRBV6-6 with TRBJ1-1; the D gene is possibly TRBD1 (6 bases). This CDR3 spans 12 amino acids. Deletions cut 5 bases from V and 10 bases from J, with 14 bases between. Germline V gene data show CDR1 as MNHNY and CDR2 as SVGAGI (reference sequence). The CDR3 reads CASSQQQGTAFF. Written as DNA, the CDR3 is TGTGCCAGCAGTCAACAACAGGGAACAGCTTTCTTT.

The genes are TRBV10-2 and TRBJ2-2, with a tentative D call TRBD1 (7 bases). V was clipped by 8 bases and J by 6 bases, with 19 bases between them. The germline V gene has CDR1 WSHSY and CDR2 SAAADI. This CDR3 is built from 15 residues. The CDR3: CASARQGTGAGELFF. The CDR3 DNA is TGCGCCAGCGCCAGACAGGGAACGGGGGCCGGGGAGCTGTTTTTT.

This clone was seen repeatedly, ten times or more. V gene TRBV5-1 combines with J gene TRBJ2-1; D ambiguous. The germline CDR1 and CDR2 sequences are SGHRS and YFSETQ. The CDR3 totals 14 residues. Trimming took off 4 bases at V and 8 bases at J, with 16 bases between the two ends. DNA for the CDR3: TGCGCCAGCAGCCTTTTAAACCGAGAAGATGAGCAGTTCTTC. Residues: CASSLLNREDEQFF.

This clone was found a few times. The chain carries TRBV12-3 or TRBV12-4 and TRBJ1-2; maybe TRBD1 (6 bases). The CDR3 length is 13 residues. V lost 6 bases, J lost 8 bases, and 16 bases lay in between. In DNA, the CDR3 is TGTGCCAGCAGCCCGGACAGAGCACGGGGCTACACCTTC. As protein: CASSPDRARGYTF.

V and J are TRBV28 and TRBJ1-6; 7 nucleotides match TRBD1. V lost 5 bases to trimming and J lost 9 bases; unmatched junction nucleotides: 10. Germline assignment: CDR1 MDHEN and CDR2 SYDVKM. This CDR3 is built from 15 residues. The CDR3 spells CASSPPTGRRSPLHF. CDR3 bases: TGTGCCAGCAGTCCTCCGACAGGGAGGCGTTCACCCCTCCACTTT.

This clone occurred once. The junction departs from germline at one end; a sequencing error may be responsible. The gene calls are TRBV5-4 and TRBJ2-6, with TRBD1 identical over 9 bases. Germline CDR1 SGHNT, CDR2 YYREEE (reference sequence). The CDR3 covers 15 residues. The CDR3 nucleotides read TGTGCCGTCTCGGGACAGGGAGCCGGGGCCAACGTCCCGACTTTC. Its translation is CAVSGQGAGANVPTF.

This rearrangement joins TRBV24-1 to TRBJ2-1; weak D call: TRBD2 (6 bases). The CDR3 is 15 amino acids. Germline CDR1 KGHDR, CDR2 SFDVKD. The germline V and J ends were trimmed by 3 bases and 6 bases, with 14 bases remaining between them. CDR3 protein: CATSDPGGSFNEQFF. In nucleotides, the CDR3 is TGTGCCACCAGTGATCCTGGGGGGTCGTTCAATGAGCAGTTCTTC.

The sample holds one count of this clone. As DNA, the CDR3 is TGTGCCAGCAGCTTACGCGCGAGGCAGAACACCGGGGAGCTGTTTTTT. It encodes CASSLRARQNTGELFF. The chain uses TRBV7-3 and TRBJ2-2; no reliable D call. Germline V gene sequence: CDR1 SGHTA, CDR2 FQGTGA. The CDR3 spans 16 residues. The germline V and J ends were trimmed by 2 bases and 1 base, with 11 bases remaining between them. The variable domain in full, completed from reference TRBV7-3 and TRBJ2-2, reads GAGVSQTPSNKVTEKGKYVELRCDPISGHTALYWYRQSLGQGPEFLIYFQGTGAADDSGLPNDRFFAVRPEGSVSTLKIQRTERGDSAVYLCASSLRARQNTGELFFGEGSRLTVL.

CDR3 sequence reads: CATSRDQRTRSFQETQYF. DNA of the CDR3: TGTGCCACCAGCAGAGACCAGAGGACTAGAAGTTTCCAAGAGACCCAGTACTTC. This rearrangement joins TRBV15 to TRBJ2-5; TRBD2 aligns across 7 bases. CDR1 LNHNV and CDR2 YYDKDF come from the germline V gene (reference sequence). The CDR3 runs to 18 residues. V was pared by 0 bases and J by 1 base, with 11 bases of the junction left unmatched.

The CDR3 protein is CASSLVRGSEAFF. CDR3 DNA sequence: TGTGCCAGCAGTTTGGTCCGGGGAAGTGAAGCTTTCTTT. This rearrangement joins TRBV12-3 or TRBV12-4 to TRBJ1-1; no clear D. This CDR3 has 13 amino acids. The V and J ends lost 3 bases and 7 bases respectively, with 12 bases between them.

This clone has more than one count but fewer than ten. The chain has TRBV10-3 and TRBJ1-4; TRBD1 matches at 7 bases. CDR1 and CDR2 (germline): ENHRY, SYGVKD. The J segment lost 7 bases and the V segment lost 5 bases, leaving 13 bases of the junction unmatched. The CDR3 consists of 16 residues. CDR3 nucleotides: TGTGCCATCAGTCCGACCCTACAGGGGAACGGTGAAAAACTGTTTTTT. Translating it yields CAISPTLQGNGEKLFF.

The chain has TRBV7-2 and TRBJ1-2; no reliable D call. Germline V lookup: CDR1 SGHTA, CDR2 FQGNSA. Trimming cost V 1 base and J 1 base, with 7 bases left between them. The CDR3 has 14 residues. The DNA of the CDR3 is TGTGCCAGCAGCTTAGAGGAGGGTAACTATGGCTACACCTTC. It is translated as CASSLEEGNYGYTF.